The clone carrying this T cell receptor beta chain was seen at least ten times. The V gene lost 0 bases and the J gene lost 3 bases, with 14 bases spanning the gap. The CDR3 extends over 16 amino acids. In germline, CDR1 is SGHRS, CDR2 YFSETQ. The sample is drawn from a study of T cells in Graves' hyperthyroidism and ophthalmopathy. Amplification of TCR beta CDR3 regions was performed using RNA transcripts as template. HTBI primers were the set used in a first-round RT-PCR of the TCR CDR3. Each CDR3 protein is one row after TCRdb ran MiXCR on the multiplex PCR reads. The sample has more than 300,000 distinct CDR3 sequences, about a sixth seen once.

This chain joins TRBV5-1 and TRBJ2-3, with TRBD2 as a possible D gene (6 bases). The receptor was isolated from a woman in her 30s with Graves' hyperthyroidism that later progressed to Graves' ophthalmopathy. The material sequenced was blood. CDR3 amino acids: CASSLEGLPVTDTQYF. DNA for the CDR3: TGCGCCAGCAGCTTGGAGGGACTCCCGGTGACAGATACGCAGTATTTT.